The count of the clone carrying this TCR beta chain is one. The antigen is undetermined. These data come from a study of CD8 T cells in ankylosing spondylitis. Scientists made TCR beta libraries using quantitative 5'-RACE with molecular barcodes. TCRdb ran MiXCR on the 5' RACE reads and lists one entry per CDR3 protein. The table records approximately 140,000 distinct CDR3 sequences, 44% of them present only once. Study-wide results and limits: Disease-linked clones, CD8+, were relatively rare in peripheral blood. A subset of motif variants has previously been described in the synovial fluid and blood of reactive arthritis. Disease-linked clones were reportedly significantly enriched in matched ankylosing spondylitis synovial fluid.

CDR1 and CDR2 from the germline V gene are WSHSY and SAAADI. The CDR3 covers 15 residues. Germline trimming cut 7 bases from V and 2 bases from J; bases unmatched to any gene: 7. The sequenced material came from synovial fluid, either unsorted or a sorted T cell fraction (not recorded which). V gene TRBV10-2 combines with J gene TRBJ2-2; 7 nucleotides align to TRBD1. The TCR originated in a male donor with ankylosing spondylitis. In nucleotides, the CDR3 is TGCGCCAGCACGGGCCGGGACAGAAACACCGGGGAGCTGTTTTTT. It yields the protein CASTGRDRNTGELFF.